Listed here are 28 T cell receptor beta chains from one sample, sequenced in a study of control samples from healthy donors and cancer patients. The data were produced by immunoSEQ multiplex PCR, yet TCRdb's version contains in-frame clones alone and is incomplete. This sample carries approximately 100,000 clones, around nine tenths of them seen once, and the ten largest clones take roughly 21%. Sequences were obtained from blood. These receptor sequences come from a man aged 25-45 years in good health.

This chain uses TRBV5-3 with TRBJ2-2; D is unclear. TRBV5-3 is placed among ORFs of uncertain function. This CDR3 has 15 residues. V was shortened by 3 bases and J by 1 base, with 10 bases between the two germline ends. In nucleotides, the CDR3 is TGTGCCAGAAGCTCTGATTTTGAGAACACCGGGGAGCTGTTTTTT. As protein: CARSSDFENTGELFF.

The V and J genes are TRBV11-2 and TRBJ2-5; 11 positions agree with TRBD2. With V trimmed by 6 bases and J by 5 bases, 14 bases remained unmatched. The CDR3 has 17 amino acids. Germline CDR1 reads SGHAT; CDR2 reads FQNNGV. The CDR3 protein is CASRSSASGGPGETQYF. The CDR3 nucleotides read TGTGCCAGCAGATCTAGCGCTAGCGGGGGGCCGGGGGAGACCCAGTACTTC.

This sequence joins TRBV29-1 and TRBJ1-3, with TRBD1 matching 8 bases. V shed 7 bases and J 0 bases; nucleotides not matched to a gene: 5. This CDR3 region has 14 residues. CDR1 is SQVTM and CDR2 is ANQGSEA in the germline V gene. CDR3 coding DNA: TGCAGCGCAGAGACAGGGGTCTCTGGAAACACCATATATTTT. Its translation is CSAETGVSGNTIYF.

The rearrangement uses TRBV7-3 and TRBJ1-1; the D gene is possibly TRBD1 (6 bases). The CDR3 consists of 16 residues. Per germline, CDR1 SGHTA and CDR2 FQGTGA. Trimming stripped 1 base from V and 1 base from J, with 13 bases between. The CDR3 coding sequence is TGTGCCAGCAGCTTAAGTCCCAGGGGTTGGAACACTGAAGCTTTCTTT. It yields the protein CASSLSPRGWNTEAFF.

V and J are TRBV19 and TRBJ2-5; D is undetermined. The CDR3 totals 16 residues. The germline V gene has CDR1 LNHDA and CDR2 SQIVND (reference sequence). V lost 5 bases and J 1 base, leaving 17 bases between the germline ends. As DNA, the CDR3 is TGTGCCAGTAGTGTCTCGGTGACCGGCGGCCAAGAGACCCAGTACTTC. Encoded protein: CASSVSVTGGQETQYF.

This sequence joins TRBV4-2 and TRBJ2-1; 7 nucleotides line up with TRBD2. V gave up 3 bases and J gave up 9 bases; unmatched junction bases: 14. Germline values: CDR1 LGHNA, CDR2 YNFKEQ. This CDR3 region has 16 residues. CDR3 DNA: TGTGCCAGCAGCCACCCTTTCGACGGGGAGGGGAGTGAGCAGTTCTTC. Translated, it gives CASSHPFDGEGSEQFF.

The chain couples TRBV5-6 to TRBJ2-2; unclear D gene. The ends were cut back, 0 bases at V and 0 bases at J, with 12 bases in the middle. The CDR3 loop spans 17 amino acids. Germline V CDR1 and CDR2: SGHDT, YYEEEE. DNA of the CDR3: TGTGCCAGCAGCTTGGGGGGAATCCCCTCGAACACCGGGGAGCTGTTTTTT. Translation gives CASSLGGIPSNTGELFF.

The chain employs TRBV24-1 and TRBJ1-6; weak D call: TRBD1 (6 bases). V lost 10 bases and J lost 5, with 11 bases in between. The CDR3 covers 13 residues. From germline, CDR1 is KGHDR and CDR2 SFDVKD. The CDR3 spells CATEGGDNSPLHF. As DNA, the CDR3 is TGTGCCACTGAGGGGGGCGATAATTCACCCCTCCACTTT.

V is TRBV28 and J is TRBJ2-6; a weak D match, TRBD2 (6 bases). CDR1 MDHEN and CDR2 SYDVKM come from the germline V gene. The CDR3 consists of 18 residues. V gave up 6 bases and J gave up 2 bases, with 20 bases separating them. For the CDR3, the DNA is TGTGCCAGCAGGCTCCGTCGGGGAGGAAAGGCTGGGGCCAACGTCCTGACTTTC. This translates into CASRLRRGGKAGANVLTF.

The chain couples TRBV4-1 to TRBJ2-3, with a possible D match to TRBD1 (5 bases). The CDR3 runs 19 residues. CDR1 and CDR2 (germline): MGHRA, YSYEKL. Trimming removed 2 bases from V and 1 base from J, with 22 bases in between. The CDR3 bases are TGCGCCAGCAGCCAATATCAGGGTCATAGGGCCCTGGGCACAGATACGCAGTATTTT. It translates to CASSQYQGHRALGTDTQYF.

The CDR3, as DNA: TGTGCCAGCAGTCTCGACCGGACCTTATACGAGCAGTACTTC. Translation: CASSLDRTLYEQYF. The rearrangement joins TRBV27 to TRBJ2-7, with D unclear. The CDR3 runs 14 residues. The ends were cut back, 5 bases at V and 4 bases at J, with 15 bases in the middle. Germline assignment: CDR1 MNHEY and CDR2 SMNVEV (reference sequence).

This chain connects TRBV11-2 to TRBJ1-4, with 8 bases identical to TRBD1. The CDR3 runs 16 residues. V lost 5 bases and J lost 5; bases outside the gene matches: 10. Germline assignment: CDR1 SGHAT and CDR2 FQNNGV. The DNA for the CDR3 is TGTGCCAGCAGCGACACCCGGACAGGGCGAAATGAAAAACTGTTTTTT. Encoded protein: CASSDTRTGRNEKLFF.

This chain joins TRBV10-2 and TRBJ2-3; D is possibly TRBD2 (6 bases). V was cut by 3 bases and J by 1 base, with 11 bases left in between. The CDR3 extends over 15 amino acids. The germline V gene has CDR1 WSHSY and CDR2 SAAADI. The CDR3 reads CASSDPGTGTDTQYF. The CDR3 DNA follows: TGCGCCAGCAGTGACCCCGGGACTGGCACAGATACGCAGTATTTT.

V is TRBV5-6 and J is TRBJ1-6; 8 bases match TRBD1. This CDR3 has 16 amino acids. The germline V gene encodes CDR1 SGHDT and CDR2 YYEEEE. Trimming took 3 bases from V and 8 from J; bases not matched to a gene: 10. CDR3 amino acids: CASSSGGNVLDSPLHF. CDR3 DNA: TGTGCCAGCAGCTCAGGGGGCAACGTCTTAGATTCACCCCTCCACTTT.

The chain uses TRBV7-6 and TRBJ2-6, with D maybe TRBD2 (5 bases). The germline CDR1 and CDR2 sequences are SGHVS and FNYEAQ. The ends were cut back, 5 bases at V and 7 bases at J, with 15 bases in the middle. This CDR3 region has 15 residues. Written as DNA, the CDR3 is TGTGCCAGCAGCCCAGGTCTGGGGAGTGCCAACGTCCTGACTTTC. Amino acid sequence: CASSPGLGSANVLTF.

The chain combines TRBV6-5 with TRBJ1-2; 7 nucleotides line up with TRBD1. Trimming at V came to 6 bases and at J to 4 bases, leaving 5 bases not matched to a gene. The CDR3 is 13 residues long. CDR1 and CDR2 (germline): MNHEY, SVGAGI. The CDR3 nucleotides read TGTGCCAGCAGCCCCGACAGGGTCTATGGCTACACCTTC. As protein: CASSPDRVYGYTF.

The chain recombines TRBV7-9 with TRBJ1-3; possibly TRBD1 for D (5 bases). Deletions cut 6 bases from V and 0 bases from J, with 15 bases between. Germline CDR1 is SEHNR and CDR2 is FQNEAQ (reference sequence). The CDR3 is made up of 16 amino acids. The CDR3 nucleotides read TGTGCCAGCAGTCCCAGGGACCTGAGCTCTGGAAACACCATATATTTT. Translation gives CASSPRDLSSGNTIYF.

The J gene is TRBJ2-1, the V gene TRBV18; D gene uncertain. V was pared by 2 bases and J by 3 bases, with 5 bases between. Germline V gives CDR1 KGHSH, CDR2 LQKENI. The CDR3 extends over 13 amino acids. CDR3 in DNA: TGTGCCAGCTCACCAGGCGGCTACAATGAGCAGTTCTTC. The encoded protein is CASSPGGYNEQFF.

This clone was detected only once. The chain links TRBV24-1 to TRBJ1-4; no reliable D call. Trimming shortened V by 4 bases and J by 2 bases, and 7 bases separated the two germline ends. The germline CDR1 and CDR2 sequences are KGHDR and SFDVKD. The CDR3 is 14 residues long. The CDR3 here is CATSDEGTNEKLFF. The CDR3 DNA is TGTGCCACCAGTGACGAGGGCACTAATGAAAAACTGTTTTTT.

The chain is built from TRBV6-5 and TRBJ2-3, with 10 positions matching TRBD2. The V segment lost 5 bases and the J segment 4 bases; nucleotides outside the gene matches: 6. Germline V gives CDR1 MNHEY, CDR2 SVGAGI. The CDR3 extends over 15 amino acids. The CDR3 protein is CASSRASGGPDTQYF. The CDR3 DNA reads TGTGCCAGCAGTAGGGCTAGCGGGGGACCAGATACGCAGTATTTT.

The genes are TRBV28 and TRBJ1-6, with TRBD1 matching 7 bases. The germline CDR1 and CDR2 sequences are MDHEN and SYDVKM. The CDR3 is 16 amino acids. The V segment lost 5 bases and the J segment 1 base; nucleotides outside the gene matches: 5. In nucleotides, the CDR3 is TGTGCCAGCAGTGAGGGGGCTATTTCCTATAATTCACCCCTCCACTTT. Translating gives CASSEGAISYNSPLHF.

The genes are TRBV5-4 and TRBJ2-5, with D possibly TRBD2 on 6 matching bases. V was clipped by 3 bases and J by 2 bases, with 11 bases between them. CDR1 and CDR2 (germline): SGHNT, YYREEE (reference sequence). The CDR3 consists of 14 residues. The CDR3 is CASSSPREQETQYF. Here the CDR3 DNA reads TGTGCCAGCAGCTCCCCCCGGGAGCAAGAGACCCAGTACTTC.

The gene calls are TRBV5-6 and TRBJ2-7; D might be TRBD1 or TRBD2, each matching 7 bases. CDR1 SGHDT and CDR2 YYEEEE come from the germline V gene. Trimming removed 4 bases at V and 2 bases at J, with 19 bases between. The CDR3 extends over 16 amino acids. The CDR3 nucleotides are TGTGCCAGCAGCCCGATCCCAGGGGGGGGCCCCTACGAGCAGTACTTC. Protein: CASSPIPGGGPYEQYF.

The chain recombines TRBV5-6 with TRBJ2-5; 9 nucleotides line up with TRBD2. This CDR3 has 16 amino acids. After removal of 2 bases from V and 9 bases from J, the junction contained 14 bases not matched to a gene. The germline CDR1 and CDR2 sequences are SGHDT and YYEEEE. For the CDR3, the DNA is TGTGCCAGCAGCTTATCGGCGGGGGGGTCCCATGGGGCCCAGTACTTC. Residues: CASSLSAGGSHGAQYF.

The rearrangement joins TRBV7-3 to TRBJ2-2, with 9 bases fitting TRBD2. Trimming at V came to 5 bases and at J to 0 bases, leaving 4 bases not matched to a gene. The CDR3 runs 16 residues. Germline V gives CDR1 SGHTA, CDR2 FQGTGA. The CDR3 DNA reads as TGTGCCAGCAGCGGTAGCGGGGGCCCGAACACCGGGGAGCTGTTTTTT. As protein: CASSGSGGPNTGELFF.

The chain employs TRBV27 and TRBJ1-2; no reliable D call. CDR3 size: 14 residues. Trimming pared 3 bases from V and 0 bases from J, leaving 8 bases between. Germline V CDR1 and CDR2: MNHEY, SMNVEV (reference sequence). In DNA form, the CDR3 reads TGTGCCAGCAGTTTTTCGGATCCTAACTATGGCTACACCTTC. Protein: CASSFSDPNYGYTF.

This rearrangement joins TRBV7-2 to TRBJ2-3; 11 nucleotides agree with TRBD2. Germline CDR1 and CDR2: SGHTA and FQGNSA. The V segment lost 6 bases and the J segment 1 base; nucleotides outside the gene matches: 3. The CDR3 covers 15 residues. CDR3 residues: CASRLLAGGTDTQYF. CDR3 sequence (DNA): TGTGCCAGCAGGTTACTAGCGGGGGGCACAGATACGCAGTATTTT.

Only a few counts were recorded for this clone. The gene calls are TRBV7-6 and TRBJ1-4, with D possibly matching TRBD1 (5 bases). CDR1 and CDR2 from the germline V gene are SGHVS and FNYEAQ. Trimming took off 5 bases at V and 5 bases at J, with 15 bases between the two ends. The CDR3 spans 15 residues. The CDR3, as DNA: TGTGCCAGCAGCCGAGTCGGGGCGAGGAATGAAAAACTGTTTTTT. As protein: CASSRVGARNEKLFF.